The T cell receptor beta chain described here comes from a study of blood T cell repertoires in COVID-19. The CDR3 totals 16 residues. Data came from immunoSEQ multiplex PCR; TCRdb stores just in-frame clones and leaves some out. The table shows under 150,000 clones, with around 88% occurring only once. The sequencing input was peripheral blood. This sequence was found in a human donor in a cohort sampled during active COVID-19. This chain joins TRBV21-1 and TRBJ1-3; TRBD1 is the table's D call, not checked against the DNA. TRBV21-1 is tagged as a pseudogene. Here the CDR3 reads CASSKNGPGSGNTIYF. The CDR3 nucleotides read TGTGCCAGCAGCAAAAATGGGCCAGGCTCTGGAAACACCATATATTTT.